This TCR beta chain was recovered during a study of Ad26.COV2.S vaccination and SARS-CoV-2 variants. About the research overall: Participant was drawn from the COV1001 Ad26.COV2.S trial arm.

This clone has just a few counts. The germline CDR1 and CDR2 sequences are MNHEY and SMNVEV (reference sequence). The CDR3 is 11 residues long. With 2 bases removed from V and 6 bases from J, the gap between germline ends came to 5 bases. Data came from immunoSEQ multiplex PCR; TCRdb stores just in-frame clones and leaves some out. Of hundreds of thousands of clones in the sample, around 83% were seen once. The treatment is: roughly 18 received Ad26.COV2.S at low or high dose, single or two shots; several received placebo; per-sample allocation not given. Sampling took place 63 days after the first vaccine or placebo injection. The study used a vaccine consisting of an Ad26 vector that expressed Wuhan-strain SARS-CoV-2 spike.

V usage is TRBV27 and J usage is TRBJ2-7; possible D gene TRBD2, 5 bases. The input for sequencing was peripheral blood, taken in a trial of Ad26.COV2.S vaccine versus placebo. This sequence was found in a person aged 18 to 65 who received the Ad26.COV2.S COVID-19 vaccine or a placebo. The CDR3 region is CASSLRGEQYF. The CDR3, as DNA: TGTGCCAGCAGTTTACGGGGCGAGCAGTACTTC.